A selection of T cell receptor beta chains follows, all from one sample in a study of shared clonotypes between healthy human individuals. This table comes from immunoSEQ multiplex PCR, and its TCRdb copy is limited to in-frame clones, with some not included. The sample yields 950,000 to 1,200,000 clones, 70% to 80% seen once. The sample was memory CD4+ T cells from PBMCs. Every receptor here comes from a man younger than 30 in good health. Some clones in this sample may be carry-over from other donors' samples. Both conserved end residues are part of each CDR3. Each record gives: J gene, V gene, D gene, clone size, CDR3 protein, CDR3 DNA. A D gene is named only where the DNA matches it firmly. A row's size may be missing; if present it is once, few, many or a size class.

j_call: TRBJ2-7
v_call: TRBV2
d_call: TRBD1
clone_size: .
cdr3_aa: CASSGRGSIYEQCF
cdr3_nt: TGTGCCAGCAGTGGCAGGGGGTCCATCTACGAGCAGTGCTTC

j_call: TRBJ1-2
v_call: TRBV9
d_call: .
clone_size: .
cdr3_aa: CASSVGPTGHPGDGYTF
cdr3_nt: TGTGCCAGCAGCGTAGGCCCCACAGGACACCCGGGAGATGGCTACACCTTC

j_call: TRBJ1-4
v_call: TRBV7-2
d_call: TRBD1
clone_size: .
cdr3_aa: CASSPHGGQPNEKLFF
cdr3_nt: TGTGCCAGCAGCCCCCACGGGGGACAGCCTAATGAAAAACTGTTTTTT

j_call: TRBJ1-5
v_call: TRBV30
d_call: .
clone_size: few
cdr3_aa: CAWSGEGGQPQHF
cdr3_nt: TGTGCCTGGAGTGGGGAGGGCGGTCAGCCCCAGCATTTT

j_call: TRBJ1-4
v_call: TRBV6-1
d_call: TRBD1
clone_size: once
cdr3_aa: CASIPGTVPNEKLFF
cdr3_nt: TGTGCCAGCATCCCCGGGACAGTACCTAATGAAAAACTGTTTTTT

j_call: TRBJ2-7
v_call: TRBV29-1
d_call: TRBD2
clone_size: many
cdr3_aa: CSVGSASGSLAEQYF
cdr3_nt: TGCAGCGTTGGGAGCGCTAGCGGGAGTCTCGCCGAGCAGTACTTC

j_call: TRBJ2-2
v_call: TRBV6-1
d_call: .
clone_size: .
cdr3_aa: CASSAFSGNTGELFF
cdr3_nt: TGTGCCAGCAGTGCCTTTAGCGGGAACACCGGGGAGCTGTTTTTT

j_call: TRBJ2-1
v_call: TRBV30
d_call: TRBD2
clone_size: few
cdr3_aa: CAWSRGLAAYNEQFF
cdr3_nt: TGTGCCTGGAGTAGGGGCCTAGCGGCCTACAATGAGCAGTTCTTC

j_call: TRBJ2-2
v_call: TRBV11-3
d_call: .
clone_size: .
cdr3_aa: CASSLGAAGELFF
cdr3_nt: TGTGCCAGCAGCTTAGGGGCGGCCGGGGAGCTGTTTTTT

j_call: TRBJ2-5
v_call: TRBV28
d_call: TRBD2
clone_size: .
cdr3_aa: CASSLAGGETQYF
cdr3_nt: TGTGCCAGCAGTTTGGCGGGAGGAGAGACCCAGTACTTC

j_call: TRBJ2-7
v_call: TRBV11-3
d_call: TRBD1
clone_size: .
cdr3_aa: CASSWRTGSYEQYF
cdr3_nt: TGTGCCAGCAGTTGGAGGACAGGGTCCTACGAGCAGTACTTC

j_call: TRBJ2-7
v_call: TRBV5-1
d_call: TRBD1
clone_size: .
cdr3_aa: CASSHGQGYYEQYF
cdr3_nt: TGCGCCAGCAGCCACGGACAGGGGTACTACGAGCAGTACTTC

j_call: TRBJ2-1
v_call: TRBV30
d_call: .
clone_size: .
cdr3_aa: CAWRPYNEQFF
cdr3_nt: TGTGCCTGGCGTCCATACAATGAGCAGTTCTTC

j_call: TRBJ1-4
v_call: TRBV30
d_call: .
clone_size: .
cdr3_aa: CAWSVLGEKLFF
cdr3_nt: TGTGCCTGGAGTGTACTGGGAGAAAAACTGTTTTTT

j_call: TRBJ1-5
v_call: TRBV29-1
d_call: .
clone_size: few
cdr3_aa: CSVAGTGNQPQHF
cdr3_nt: TGCAGCGTTGCAGGGACGGGCAATCAGCCCCAGCATTTT

j_call: TRBJ2-7
v_call: TRBV5-1
d_call: TRBD2
clone_size: .
cdr3_aa: CATKALAGGYEQYF
cdr3_nt: TGCGCCACTAAAGCACTAGCGGGAGGCTACGAGCAGTACTTC

j_call: TRBJ1-4
v_call: TRBV18
d_call: .
clone_size: .
cdr3_aa: CASSPQSNEKLFF
cdr3_nt: TGTGCCAGCTCACCACAGTCTAATGAAAAACTGTTTTTT

j_call: TRBJ1-2
v_call: TRBV2
d_call: .
clone_size: few
cdr3_aa: CASAPQMNYGYTF
cdr3_nt: TGTGCCAGCGCCCCACAGATGAACTATGGCTACACCTTC

j_call: TRBJ2-5
v_call: TRBV9
d_call: .
clone_size: .
cdr3_aa: CASTANPTPGETQYF
cdr3_nt: TGTGCCAGCACCGCAAATCCGACCCCGGGAGAGACCCAGTACTTC

j_call: TRBJ2-7
v_call: TRBV28
d_call: TRBD1
clone_size: .
cdr3_aa: CASRGPLSYEQYF
cdr3_nt: TGTGCCTCAAGGGGGCCCCTCTCCTACGAGCAGTACTTC

j_call: TRBJ1-1
v_call: TRBV19
d_call: .
clone_size: few
cdr3_aa: CASSIDQERTEAFF
cdr3_nt: TGTGCCAGTAGTATAGATCAGGAGAGGACTGAAGCTTTCTTT

j_call: TRBJ2-6
v_call: TRBV6-6
d_call: .
clone_size: .
cdr3_aa: CASRDPSGANVLTF
cdr3_nt: TGTGCCAGCAGAGACCCCTCTGGGGCCAACGTCCTGACTTTC

j_call: TRBJ1-4
v_call: TRBV7-9
d_call: TRBD1
clone_size: .
cdr3_aa: CASSSGGETNEKLFF
cdr3_nt: TGTGCCAGCAGCTCAGGGGGGGAAACTAATGAAAAACTGTTTTTT

j_call: TRBJ2-4
v_call: TRBV6-5
d_call: .
clone_size: .
cdr3_aa: CASSYSGGAAKNIQYF
cdr3_nt: TGTGCCAGCAGTTACTCAGGCGGGGCAGCCAAAAACATTCAGTACTTC

j_call: TRBJ2-7
v_call: TRBV7-2
d_call: TRBD1
clone_size: .
cdr3_aa: CASSLNRGMTYEQYF
cdr3_nt: TGTGCCAGCAGCTTAAACAGGGGTATGACCTACGAGCAGTACTTC

j_call: TRBJ1-2
v_call: TRBV10-3
d_call: .
clone_size: .
cdr3_aa: CAISDPRSGDGYTF
cdr3_nt: TGTGCCATCAGTGACCCGAGGTCGGGAGATGGCTACACCTTC

j_call: TRBJ2-1
v_call: TRBV5-1
d_call: .
clone_size: .
cdr3_aa: CASSWRGNEQFF
cdr3_nt: TGCGCCAGCAGCTGGAGGGGAAATGAGCAGTTCTTC

j_call: TRBJ2-3
v_call: TRBV7-2
d_call: .
clone_size: .
cdr3_aa: CASSLAGGSTDTQYF
cdr3_nt: TGTGCCAGCAGCTTAGCGGGGGGAAGCACAGATACGCAGTATTTT

j_call: TRBJ2-3
v_call: TRBV5-1
d_call: TRBD2
clone_size: once
cdr3_aa: CASSLPTSGRPDTQYF
cdr3_nt: TGCGCCAGCAGCTTGCCGACTAGCGGGAGGCCAGATACGCAGTATTTT

j_call: TRBJ2-1
v_call: TRBV6-4
d_call: .
clone_size: .
cdr3_aa: CASSNVTGLFSLQNEQFF
cdr3_nt: TGTGCCAGCAGTAACGTAACGGGCCTATTCTCCTTACAGAATGAGCAGTTCTTC

j_call: TRBJ2-1
v_call: TRBV27
d_call: TRBD1
clone_size: once
cdr3_aa: CASSFWDRNNEQFF
cdr3_nt: TGTGCCAGCAGCTTCTGGGACAGAAACAATGAGCAGTTCTTC

j_call: TRBJ2-3
v_call: TRBV2
d_call: TRBD2
clone_size: once
cdr3_aa: CANKRENTDTQYF
cdr3_nt: TGTGCCAACAAGCGGGAGAACACAGATACGCAGTATTTT

j_call: TRBJ1-5
v_call: TRBV2
d_call: .
clone_size: many
cdr3_aa: CASSENGDQPQHF
cdr3_nt: TGTGCCAGCAGTGAAAATGGGGATCAGCCCCAGCATTTT

j_call: TRBJ2-7
v_call: TRBV27
d_call: TRBD2
clone_size: .
cdr3_aa: CASSLWGEGPYEQYF
cdr3_nt: TGTGCCAGCAGTTTATGGGGGGAGGGCCCCTACGAGCAGTACTTC

j_call: TRBJ2-3
v_call: TRBV7-3
d_call: TRBD2
clone_size: few
cdr3_aa: CASSLMYSGRGSRPDTQYF
cdr3_nt: TGTGCCAGCAGCTTAATGTACAGCGGGAGGGGGTCTAGGCCAGATACGCAGTATTTT

j_call: TRBJ2-2
v_call: TRBV15
d_call: .
clone_size: .
cdr3_aa: CATSIDARSTGELFF
cdr3_nt: TGTGCCACCAGCATCGACGCCAGGAGCACCGGGGAGCTGTTTTTT

j_call: TRBJ1-1
v_call: TRBV5-1
d_call: .
clone_size: .
cdr3_aa: CASSLVYRRGAPNTEAFF
cdr3_nt: TGCGCCAGCAGCTTGGTCTATCGACGGGGGGCCCCGAACACTGAAGCTTTCTTT

j_call: TRBJ2-7
v_call: TRBV7-2
d_call: TRBD2
clone_size: .
cdr3_aa: CASSGGTSGAKGFYEQYF
cdr3_nt: TGTGCCAGCAGCGGTGGGACTAGCGGGGCCAAGGGTTTCTACGAGCAGTACTTC

j_call: TRBJ2-3
v_call: TRBV5-1
d_call: TRBD2
clone_size: .
cdr3_aa: CASSLGPASGGTDTQYF
cdr3_nt: TGCGCCAGCAGCTTGGGCCCGGCTAGCGGCGGCACAGATACGCAGTATTTT

j_call: TRBJ1-4
v_call: TRBV4-2
d_call: .
clone_size: .
cdr3_aa: CASSPGLNEKLFF
cdr3_nt: TGTGCCAGCAGCCCGGGTCTTAATGAAAAACTGTTTTTT

j_call: TRBJ1-2
v_call: TRBV6-1
d_call: .
clone_size: many
cdr3_aa: CASSLGNYGYTF
cdr3_nt: TGTGCCAGCAGTCTGGGCAACTATGGCTACACCTTC

j_call: TRBJ1-4
v_call: TRBV6-5
d_call: TRBD1
clone_size: .
cdr3_aa: CASSIGQGAEKLFF
cdr3_nt: TGTGCCAGCAGCATCGGACAGGGAGCGGAAAAACTGTTTTTT

j_call: TRBJ2-7
v_call: TRBV15
d_call: .
clone_size: .
cdr3_aa: CATSRDLGLRRKPSYEQYF
cdr3_nt: TGTGCCACCAGCAGAGATTTGGGGTTGCGACGAAAGCCCTCCTACGAGCAGTACTTC

j_call: TRBJ2-7
v_call: TRBV5-1
d_call: TRBD1
clone_size: .
cdr3_aa: CASSEQGDFYEQYF
cdr3_nt: TGCGCCAGCTCCGAGCAGGGGGATTTCTACGAGCAGTACTTC

j_call: TRBJ1-4
v_call: TRBV29-1
d_call: .
clone_size: .
cdr3_aa: CSVDQGDEKLFF
cdr3_nt: TGCAGCGTTGACCAGGGAGATGAAAAACTGTTTTTT

j_call: TRBJ2-2
v_call: TRBV7-9
d_call: TRBD2
clone_size: .
cdr3_aa: CASSLATTSGIGELFF
cdr3_nt: TGTGCCAGCAGCTTAGCGACAACTAGCGGGATCGGGGAGCTGTTTTTT

j_call: TRBJ2-3
v_call: TRBV7-3
d_call: .
clone_size: .
cdr3_aa: CASSLGVGDTQYF
cdr3_nt: TGTGCCAGCAGCCTCGGGGTGGGGGATACGCAGTATTTT

j_call: TRBJ2-1
v_call: TRBV5-1
d_call: .
clone_size: .
cdr3_aa: CASSLVANPPGNEQFF
cdr3_nt: TGCGCCAGCAGCTTGGTCGCGAACCCTCCTGGCAATGAGCAGTTCTTC

j_call: TRBJ2-3
v_call: TRBV7-9
d_call: .
clone_size: .
cdr3_aa: CASSSFRSFTDTQYF
cdr3_nt: TGTGCCAGCAGCTCCTTCCGGTCATTCACAGATACGCAGTATTTT

j_call: TRBJ2-5
v_call: TRBV11-2
d_call: TRBD2
clone_size: .
cdr3_aa: CASSFSIPGGPKETQYF
cdr3_nt: TGTGCCAGCAGCTTTAGTATTCCGGGAGGGCCGAAAGAGACCCAGTACTTC

j_call: TRBJ2-4
v_call: TRBV28
d_call: .
clone_size: .
cdr3_aa: CASFAPGTNIQYF
cdr3_nt: TGTGCCAGCTTCGCCCCCGGGACCAACATTCAGTACTTC

j_call: TRBJ1-1
v_call: TRBV5-4
d_call: .
clone_size: .
cdr3_aa: CASSLKRGTEAFF
cdr3_nt: TGTGCCAGCAGCTTGAAGAGGGGAACTGAAGCTTTCTTT

j_call: TRBJ2-2
v_call: TRBV7-3
d_call: TRBD1
clone_size: .
cdr3_aa: CASSLLGDSYTGELFF
cdr3_nt: TGTGCCAGCAGCTTACTCGGGGACAGTTACACCGGGGAGCTGTTTTTT

j_call: TRBJ2-1
v_call: TRBV29-1
d_call: .
clone_size: .
cdr3_aa: CSVRYMDEQFF
cdr3_nt: TGCAGCGTTAGGTATATGGATGAGCAGTTCTTC

j_call: TRBJ2-3
v_call: TRBV18
d_call: .
clone_size: .
cdr3_aa: CASSPLLATDTQYF
cdr3_nt: TGTGCCAGCTCACCATTGCTAGCGACAGATACGCAGTATTTT

j_call: TRBJ2-5
v_call: TRBV18
d_call: .
clone_size: .
cdr3_aa: CASSWALNQETQYF
cdr3_nt: TGTGCCAGCTCATGGGCGCTTAACCAAGAGACCCAGTACTTC

j_call: TRBJ1-2
v_call: TRBV10-2
d_call: .
clone_size: many
cdr3_aa: CASSEGTDRSNYGYTF
cdr3_nt: TGCGCCAGCAGTGAAGGGACTGACCGTTCTAACTATGGCTACACCTTC

j_call: TRBJ1-1
v_call: TRBV6-5
d_call: .
clone_size: .
cdr3_aa: CASSSRTTEAFF
cdr3_nt: TGTGCCAGCAGTTCTAGGACCACTGAAGCTTTCTTT

j_call: TRBJ1-1
v_call: TRBV19
d_call: .
clone_size: once
cdr3_aa: CVPQGVGNTEAFF
cdr3_nt: TGTGTACCCCAAGGCGTAGGGAACACTGAAGCTTTCTTT